The rows below give T cell receptor beta chains drawn from one sample of a study of patients and donors after allogeneic stem cell transplantation. From the RT-PCR reads, TCRdb called clonotypes with MiXCR, one entry per CDR3 protein. The table records about 18,000 distinct CDR3 sequences, about 5% of them present only once. The sequencing sample was made of blood, either unsorted or a sorted T cell fraction (not recorded which). These receptor sequences come from a human donor who was either an allogeneic HSCT recipient or a stem cell or donor lymphocyte infusion donor (not recorded which). It is not recorded whose cells these are; they may come from a transplant donor. CDR3s include the opening cysteine and the closing phenylalanine or tryptophan.

V: TRBV10-3; J: TRBJ2-3; CDR3: CAISEKWGQADTQYF
V: TRBV27; J: TRBJ2-3; CDR3: CASSNKPDTQYF
V: TRBV20-1; J: TRBJ2-1; CDR3: CSAVRSGGEQF
V: TRBV15; J: TRBJ1-4; CDR3: CATSGTGRSEKLFF
V: TRBV11-2; J: TRBJ2-1; CDR3: CASSFVADPYNEQFF
V: TRBV2; J: TRBJ2-3; CDR3: CASSDQGGADTQYF
V: TRBV9; J: TRBJ2-5; CDR3: CASSVEVSGQETQYF
V: TRBV7-8; J: TRBJ2-5; CDR3: CASSFQGPGTQYF
V: TRBV9; J: TRBJ2-5; CDR3: CASSVGTSGQETQYF
V: TRBV18; J: TRBJ2-2; CDR3: CASSPKGSTGEVFF
V: TRBV28; J: TRBJ2-1; CDR3: CASSLVGSNEQFF
V: TRBV12-5; J: TRBJ1-2; CDR3: CASGSPTGNYGYTF
V: TRBV7-3; J: TRBJ1-2; CDR3: CASSLYRRSDYGYTF
V: TRBV30; J: TRBJ2-7; CDR3: CAWSAGGSSYEQYF
V: TRBV28; J: TRBJ2-3; CDR3: CASSPPGTMGTDTQYF
V: TRBV9; J: TRBJ2-7; CDR3: CASSVGGGGIYEQYF
V: TRBV14; J: TRBJ1-2; CDR3: CASSQDQVGDNYGYTF
V: TRBV3-1; J: TRBJ2-7; CDR3: CASSQARGEQYF
V: TRBV2; J: TRBJ1-1; CDR3: CASSDGIPGFF
V: TRBV7-2; J: TRBJ1-1; CDR3: CASSISQQNTEAFF
V: TRBV29-1; J: TRBJ2-1; CDR3: CSAHYGTILENEQFF
V: TRBV6-5; J: TRBJ1-2; CDR3: CASSYVAGGYGYTF
V: TRBV5-1; J: TRBJ1-1; CDR3: CASTEQSMNTEAFF
V: TRBV6-1; J: TRBJ1-5; CDR3: CASSERGTFLINSNQPQHF
V: TRBV28; J: TRBJ2-2; CDR3: CASSLRGYTGELFF
V: TRBV19; J: TRBJ2-7; CDR3: CASSSQGFHEQYF
V: TRBV6-1; J: TRBJ1-6; CDR3: CASSSYPNLIDSNSPLHF
V: TRBV14; J: TRBJ1-1; CDR3: CASSPYVGAFF
V: TRBV4-1; J: TRBJ2-1; CDR3: CASSQAPGEQFF
V: TRBV5-6; J: TRBJ2-3; CDR3: CASSLWWRLAADTQYF
V: TRBV6-2/TRBV6-3; J: TRBJ2-7; CDR3: CASEEYWTGYEQYF
V: TRBV2; J: TRBJ2-1; CDR3: CASSGDRSSYNEQFF
V: TRBV18; J: TRBJ2-7; CDR3: CASSLAFRVGEQYF
V: TRBV7-2; J: TRBJ1-1; CDR3: CASSRGGTVNTEAFF
V: TRBV10-3; J: TRBJ1-3; CDR3: CAISESERRGNTIYF
V: TRBV7-9; J: TRBJ2-7; CDR3: CASSLFGGFYEQYF
V: TRBV7-9; J: TRBJ2-5; CDR3: CASSYGKETQYF
V: TRBV18; J: TRBJ2-1; CDR3: CASSPISGGYNEQFF
V: TRBV20-1; J: TRBJ1-5; CDR3: CSAKTGGNQPQHF
V: TRBV7-3; J: TRBJ1-3; CDR3: CASSLAGPGNTIYF
V: TRBV20-1; J: TRBJ2-2; CDR3: CSARDHQRGEAGELFF
V: TRBV6-5; J: TRBJ1-1; CDR3: CASSYLWGGESEAFF
V: TRBV28; J: TRBJ2-3; CDR3: CASSSGQPSRADTQYF
V: TRBV28; J: TRBJ1-3; CDR3: CASRRGDPMKGNTIYF
V: TRBV7-9; J: TRBJ1-1; CDR3: CASSLGQVNTEAFF
V: TRBV20-1; J: TRBJ1-6; CDR3: CSAPTSAFYNSPLHF
V: TRBV6-1; J: TRBJ1-1; CDR3: CASSVDRATTEAFF
V: TRBV24-1; J: TRBJ2-1; CDR3: CATSDSGTSGANEQFF
V: TRBV7-9; J: TRBJ1-5; CDR3: CASSRGTNQPQHF
V: TRBV6-1; J: TRBJ2-5; CDR3: CASSTLLRLAVKETQYF